This T cell receptor beta chain was captured by sequencing in a study of shared clonotypes between healthy human individuals. Background on the study: A donor's plate count was three for CD4 naive and three for CD4 memory; CD8 naive had two and CD8 memory one.

Study conclusions and caveats: In the sorted subsets, rarefaction showed sequencing was incomplete despite large depth. Deeper or shallower sequencing was expected to change how clonotypes are shared among donors.

Profiling relied on immunoSEQ multiplex PCR, and the TCRdb table lists in-frame clones only, not all of them. This sample has approximately 1,500,000 clones, with roughly 96% found just once. In regard to this clone: Its matching antigen is unknown.

Trimming at V came to 5 bases and at J to 0 bases, leaving 9 bases not matched to a gene. Germline V lookup: CDR1 KGHSH, CDR2 LQKENI. The CDR3 runs to 16 residues. The TCR originated in a man under 40 in good health. V and J are TRBV18 and TRBJ2-7; 8 nucleotides line up with TRBD1. The sample taken for sequencing was naive CD4+ T cells sorted from blood. This sample's subset: CD45RA+ positively selected. The CDR3 nucleotides are TGTGCCAGCTCAAAACAGGGGGGATTAAGCTCCTACGAGCAGTACTTC. Residues: CASSKQGGLSSYEQYF. Together with reference TRBV18 and TRBJ2-7, the CDR3 gives the full variable domain: NAGVMQNPRHLVRRRGQEARLRCSPMKGHSHVYWYRQLPEEGLKFMVYLQKENIIDESGMPKERFSAEFPKEGPSILRIQQVVRGDSAAYFCASSKQGGLSSYEQYFGPGTRLTVT.